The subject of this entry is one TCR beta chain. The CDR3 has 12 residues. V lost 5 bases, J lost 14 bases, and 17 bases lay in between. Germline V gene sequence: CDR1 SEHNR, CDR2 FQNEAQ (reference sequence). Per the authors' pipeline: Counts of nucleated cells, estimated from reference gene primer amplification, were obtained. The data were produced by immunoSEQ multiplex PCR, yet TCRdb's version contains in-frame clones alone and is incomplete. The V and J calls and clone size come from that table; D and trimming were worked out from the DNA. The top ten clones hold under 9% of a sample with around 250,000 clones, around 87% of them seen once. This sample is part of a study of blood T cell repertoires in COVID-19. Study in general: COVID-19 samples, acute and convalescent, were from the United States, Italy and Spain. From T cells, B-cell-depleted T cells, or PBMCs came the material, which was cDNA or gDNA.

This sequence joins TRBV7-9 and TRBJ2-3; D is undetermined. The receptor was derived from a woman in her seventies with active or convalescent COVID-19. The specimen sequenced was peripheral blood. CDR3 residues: CASSLGWAFRYF. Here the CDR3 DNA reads TGTGCCAGCAGCCTAGGGTGGGCGTTTCGGTATTTT. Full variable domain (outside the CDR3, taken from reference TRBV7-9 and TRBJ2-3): DTGVSQNPRHKITKRGQNVTFRCDPISEHNRLYWYRQTLGQGPEFLTYFQNEAQLEKSRLLSDRFSAERPKGSFSTLEIQRTEQGDSAMYLCASSLGWAFRYFGPGTRLTVL.